One and the same sample provided the 10 T cell receptor beta chains below, sequenced in a study of CD8+ T cells in alopecia areata. cDNA reverse transcribed from extracted RNA served as the sequencing template. TCRdb's table, derived via immunoSEQ multiplex PCR, lists solely in-frame clones and lacks some. The table shows about 88,000 clones, with roughly two fifths occurring only once. Treatment here: oral pan-JAK inhibitor, 5-10 mg twice daily. Sequencing was performed on CD8+ T cells sorted from blood, taken at week 24, from a patient treated with tofacitinib. The origin of the receptors is a human donor with alopecia areata.

The chain recombines TRBV7-9 with TRBJ2-7; no reliable D call. The CDR3 length is 12 residues. The germline CDR1 and CDR2 sequences are SEHNR and FQNEAQ (reference sequence). Trimming stripped 5 bases from V and 3 bases from J, with 8 bases between. CDR3 amino acids: CASSPYGYEQYF. CDR3 coding DNA: TGTGCCAGCAGCCCCTACGGCTACGAGCAGTACTTC. The full variable domain, rest sourced from reference TRBV7-9 and TRBJ2-7, is DTGVSQNPRHKITKRGQNVTFRCDPISEHNRLYWYRQTLGQGPEFLTYFQNEAQLEKSRLLSDRFSAERPKGSFSTLEIQRTEQGDSAMYLCASSPYGYEQYFGPGTRLTVT.

In its sample, this clone was seen a few times. The V and J genes are TRBV25-1 and TRBJ2-2, with 7 positions matching TRBD2. The CDR3 contains 14 residues. Trimming cost V 4 bases and J 6 bases; bases outside gene matches: 5. Germline CDR1 and CDR2: MGHDK and SYGVNS. CDR3 bases: TGTGCCAGCAGTGTACGGGAGGAATCCGGGGAGCTGTTTTTT. The encoded protein is CASSVREESGELFF.

This rearrangement joins TRBV27 to TRBJ1-2; D possibly corresponds to TRBD1 (5 bases). The germline V and J ends were trimmed by 3 bases and 6 bases, with 14 bases remaining between them. Per the germline V gene, CDR1 is MNHEY and CDR2 is SMNVEV (reference sequence). This CDR3 is 14 amino acids long. This CDR3 reads CASSFSRGGNGYTF. DNA for the CDR3: TGTGCCAGCAGTTTTTCTAGGGGCGGTAATGGCTACACCTTC.

This clone was counted between two and nine times. The chain joins TRBV5-1 to TRBJ2-3; 11 positions agree with TRBD2. The CDR3 is made up of 17 amino acids. V shed 2 bases and J 2 bases; nucleotides not matched to a gene: 7. CDR1 SGHRS and CDR2 YFSETQ come from the germline V gene. This CDR3 is CASSFQGLAELTDTQYF. The CDR3 coding sequence is TGCGCCAGCAGCTTCCAGGGACTAGCGGAGCTCACAGATACGCAGTATTTT. The complete variable domain, with remaining parts taken from reference TRBV5-1 and TRBJ2-3, reads KAGVTQTPRYLIKTRGQQVTLSCSPISGHRSVSWYQQTPGQGLQFLFEYFSETQRNKGNFPGRFSGRQFSNSRSEMNVSTLELGDSALYLCASSFQGLAELTDTQYFGPGTRLTVL.

In its sample, this clone was seen a few times. The rearrangement uses TRBV27 and TRBJ2-5; D is undetermined. V was shortened by 3 bases and J by 4 bases, with 15 bases between the two germline ends. The CDR3 is 15 residues long. In germline, CDR1 is MNHEY, CDR2 SMNVEV (reference sequence). CDR3 nucleotides: TGTGCCAGCAGTTTCCTTCCCCCCGGTCGAGAGACCCAGTACTTC. Its protein product is CASSFLPPGRETQYF.

This rearrangement joins TRBV6-6 to TRBJ2-7; TRBD1 matches at 9 bases. The CDR3 is 15 residues long. Germline CDR1 and CDR2: MNHNY and SVGAGI (reference sequence). V gave up 6 bases and J gave up 3 bases; unmatched junction bases: 9. The CDR3 is CASSGSDRGFYEQYF. CDR3 DNA sequence: TGTGCCAGCAGCGGCAGCGACAGGGGGTTCTACGAGCAGTACTTC.

V and J are TRBV30 and TRBJ2-1; D is ambiguous. There are 10 residues in the CDR3. V lost 2 bases, J lost 9 bases, and 5 bases lay in between. The germline gives CDR1 GTSNPN, CDR2 SVGIG (reference sequence). CDR3 residues: CAWSRLEQFF. The CDR3 DNA is TGTGCCTGGAGTAGGCTTGAGCAGTTCTTC.

The chain employs TRBV28 and TRBJ2-2, with D perhaps TRBD2 (5 bases). Germline V gives CDR1 MDHEN, CDR2 SYDVKM. CDR3 size: 16 residues. Trimming cost V 3 bases and J 4 bases, with 15 bases left between them. CDR3 nucleotide sequence: TGTGCCAGCAGTTTGGTAAGGAGGTTCGGCACCGGGGAGCTGTTTTTT. This codes for CASSLVRRFGTGELFF.

The gene calls are TRBV7-9 and TRBJ2-1; D gene ambiguous. In germline, CDR1 is SEHNR, CDR2 FQNEAQ (reference sequence). Between the trimmed V and J ends, which lost 1 base and 2 bases, there was a span of 3 bases. This CDR3 comprises 13 residues. The chain's CDR3 is CASSLGTYNEQFF. CDR3 sequence (DNA): TGTGCCAGCAGCTTAGGGACCTACAATGAGCAGTTCTTC.

V usage is TRBV4-1 and J usage is TRBJ2-1; no clear D. There are 15 residues in the CDR3. V was trimmed by 1 base and J by 0 bases, leaving 7 bases between them. In germline, CDR1 is MGHRA, CDR2 YSYEKL. The CDR3 nucleotides are TGCGCCAGCAGCCAAGGTAGGGACTCCTACAATGAGCAGTTCTTC. As protein: CASSQGRDSYNEQFF.